The rows below give T cell receptor beta chains drawn from one sample of a study of Graves' ophthalmopathy and Graves' hyperthyroidism. TCRdb re-called the multiplex PCR reads with MiXCR, one entry per CDR3 protein. Found here are 740,000 or so distinct CDR3 sequences, approximately 40% of them singletons; the top ten hold approximately 46%. Sample: peripheral blood. The origin of the receptors is an adult man with Graves' ophthalmopathy. CDR3s leave out the opening cysteine and the closing phenylalanine or tryptophan. Fields, in order: V gene, J gene, CDR3 protein.

V gene: TRBV5-5
J gene: TRBJ2-7
CDR3 protein: ASSVDRGPREQY

V gene: TRBV7-9
J gene: TRBJ1-4
CDR3 protein: ASTLPGGGNEKLF

V gene: TRBV19
J gene: TRBJ2-5
CDR3 protein: ASSSPTALQETQY

V gene: TRBV9
J gene: TRBJ1-1
CDR3 protein: ASSVGENMNTEAF

V gene: TRBV7-9
J gene: TRBJ2-7
CDR3 protein: AWGRVSYEQY

V gene: TRBV7-9
J gene: TRBJ2-2
CDR3 protein: AISQTKGRAGTGELF

V gene: TRBV7-8
J gene: TRBJ1-2
CDR3 protein: ASSLEPTGQRYGYT

V gene: TRBV15
J gene: TRBJ1-2
CDR3 protein: ATSRGTDPYFGYT

V gene: TRBV7-9
J gene: TRBJ1-3
CDR3 protein: ASSQEETGSSGNTIY

V gene: TRBV6-1
J gene: TRBJ1-1
CDR3 protein: ASSEVNANTEAF

V gene: TRBV11-1
J gene: TRBJ2-7
CDR3 protein: ASRFFGPTGGSYEQY

V gene: TRBV29-1
J gene: TRBJ1-2
CDR3 protein: SVDLRATGGGYT

V gene: TRBV9
J gene: TRBJ2-2
CDR3 protein: ASSLYLAGELF

V gene: TRBV11-2
J gene: TRBJ1-1
CDR3 protein: ASSLVPANTEAF

V gene: TRBV9
J gene: TRBJ1-2
CDR3 protein: ASSSEGAGYT

V gene: TRBV10-3
J gene: TRBJ1-5
CDR3 protein: AISRKGTATYSNQPQH

V gene: TRBV7-9
J gene: TRBJ1-2
CDR3 protein: ASSLGGVNNYGYT

V gene: TRBV29-1
J gene: TRBJ2-5
CDR3 protein: SPLGTGGCRVGQGTQY

V gene: TRBV27
J gene: TRBJ2-5
CDR3 protein: ASSDRNQETQY

V gene: TRBV7-2
J gene: TRBJ2-5
CDR3 protein: ASSLGAYETQY

V gene: TRBV19
J gene: TRBJ1-2
CDR3 protein: ASSISSGYYGYT

V gene: TRBV7-2
J gene: TRBJ2-7
CDR3 protein: ASSLPRQSSSYEQY

V gene: TRBV10-3
J gene: TRBJ1-2
CDR3 protein: ASSYWPTRGVSNYGYT

V gene: TRBV5-1
J gene: TRBJ2-5
CDR3 protein: ASSFYGQGGETQY

V gene: TRBV6-1
J gene: TRBJ1-4
CDR3 protein: ASSERSRTARGEKLF

V gene: TRBV25-1
J gene: TRBJ2-2
CDR3 protein: ASSARDSGELF

V gene: TRBV2
J gene: TRBJ2-5
CDR3 protein: ASSSSGGAPETQY

V gene: TRBV5-1
J gene: TRBJ1-2
CDR3 protein: ASSPGTVRNYGYT

V gene: TRBV5-6
J gene: TRBJ1-1
CDR3 protein: ASSSSLTGDTEAF

V gene: TRBV2
J gene: TRBJ2-7
CDR3 protein: ASSYGQDSYEQY

V gene: TRBV9
J gene: TRBJ1-1
CDR3 protein: ASSVAPGAAYNEQF

V gene: TRBV7-9
J gene: TRBJ1-6
CDR3 protein: ASSPDRLSTDNSPLH

V gene: TRBV20-1
J gene: TRBJ2-5
CDR3 protein: SARMGGRDTQY

V gene: TRBV29-1
J gene: TRBJ1-1
CDR3 protein: SVEIGRGLNTEAF

V gene: TRBV10-2
J gene: TRBJ1-2
CDR3 protein: ASRSGDRNYGYT

V gene: TRBV5-4
J gene: TRBJ1-2
CDR3 protein: ASSPGWHYGYT

V gene: TRBV25-1
J gene: TRBJ2-7
CDR3 protein: ASSYSRGRSYEQY

V gene: TRBV5-1
J gene: TRBJ1-1
CDR3 protein: ASSQHGNTEAF

V gene: TRBV24-1
J gene: TRBJ1-2
CDR3 protein: ATSTQGNYGYT

V gene: TRBV6-1
J gene: TRBJ1-1
CDR3 protein: AISFQGADTEAF

V gene: TRBV24-1
J gene: TRBJ1-5
CDR3 protein: ASTQGPNQPQH

V gene: TRBV7-2
J gene: TRBJ2-5
CDR3 protein: ASTHPGLLLQETQY

V gene: TRBV13
J gene: TRBJ1-1
CDR3 protein: ASSLVRGGWTEAF

V gene: TRBV2
J gene: TRBJ2-3
CDR3 protein: ASGADRANTDTQY

V gene: TRBV9
J gene: TRBJ1-3
CDR3 protein: ASGTGFGNTIY

V gene: TRBV7-9
J gene: TRBJ2-7
CDR3 protein: ASSTSSGTGGYEQY

V gene: TRBV6-5
J gene: TRBJ1-2
CDR3 protein: ASSDRGWDGYT

V gene: TRBV6-6
J gene: TRBJ1-2
CDR3 protein: ASSPVDRINGYT

V gene: TRBV25-1
J gene: TRBJ1-6
CDR3 protein: ASRPSGASYNSPLH

V gene: TRBV7-8
J gene: TRBJ2-7
CDR3 protein: ASSLFPGQTTYEQY

V gene: TRBV10-3
J gene: TRBJ1-2
CDR3 protein: ASSLRGTNYGYT

V gene: TRBV20-1
J gene: TRBJ1-5
CDR3 protein: SANLRQGRNQPQH

V gene: TRBV19
J gene: TRBJ1-1
CDR3 protein: ASSIDLVGMNTEAF

V gene: TRBV7-3
J gene: TRBJ1-1
CDR3 protein: ASSLTGDANTEAF

V gene: TRBV10-3
J gene: TRBJ1-1
CDR3 protein: AISEGVTEAF